This T cell receptor beta chain was recorded in a study of CD8 T cells in ankylosing spondylitis. Only a few counts were recorded for this clonotype. Its target is not known. Notes on the study in general: Ankylosing spondylitis blood appeared to carry a characteristic TCR beta motif of roughly 8 highly homologous variants. CD8+ disease-linked clones were present at relatively low frequencies in blood.

MiXCR, applied by TCRdb to the 5' RACE reads, yields one record per CDR3 protein. The sample holds some 840,000 distinct CDR3 sequences; roughly 12% are singletons and the top ten take around 0.51%. What was sequenced was blood, either unsorted or a sorted T cell fraction (not recorded which). This clonotype originated in a male donor with ankylosing spondylitis.

CDR3 sequence: CASSATGREETQYF. DNA for the CDR3: TGCGCCAGCAGTGCGACAGGGAGGGAAGAGACCCAGTACTTC. This rearrangement joins TRBV10-1 to TRBJ2-5; tentatively, D is TRBD1 or TRBD2 (7 bases each). Trimming took 4 bases from V and 3 from J, leaving 12 bases between them. Per the germline V gene, CDR1 is WNHNN and CDR2 is SYGVQD (reference sequence). The CDR3 covers 14 residues.